The text below deals with one T cell receptor beta chain. Its antigen is as yet unknown. The germline gene is not matched at one end of the junction; a read error may be the cause. In the authors' methods: Using the CDR3 differences seen across clinicopathological groups, the authors built a distant-metastasis classifier for papillary thyroid cancer, which was meant to discriminate distant-metastatic patients. TCRdb used MiXCR to call clones anew from the PCR reads. The V and J calls were determined by TCRdb, not by the authors. The table includes 40,000 to 45,000 clones, about 17% detected once. None of the patients had undergone any treatment ahead of thyroid surgery. The data originate from a study of metastatic and nonmetastatic thyroid tumors. About the study: Repertoires from malignant and benign thyroid patients were compared across blood and tumor or nodule tissue.

Germline V gene data show CDR1 as MNHNY and CDR2 as SVGAGI (reference sequence). This CDR3 region has 15 residues. The study's findings and limits: Malignant thyroid tumors reportedly had TCR beta diversity that was significantly higher than in benign nodules, in blood and tumor.

The TCR was taken from a female donor with papillary thyroid cancer or a benign thyroid nodule (not recorded which). Some clones in this sample may be carry-over from other donors' samples. The sample consisted of blood. This chain uses TRBV6-6 with TRBJ1-5; D unresolved. The CDR3: CASSYTRNSNQHQHF. The CDR3 coding sequence is TGTGCAAGCAGTTATACCAGAAATAGCAATCAGCACCAGCATTTT.